A selection of T cell receptor beta chains follows, all from one sample in a study of HIV-infected patients and healthy controls. MiXCR was run by TCRdb on the 5' RACE reads, yielding one entry per CDR3 protein. The repertoire includes roughly 10,000 distinct CDR3 sequences, around 4.9% of them detected once, and approximately 15% sits in the top ten. Source: blood, taken before antiretroviral therapy. The receptors come from an adult with HIV infection. The CDR3 runs from the conserved cysteine through the conserved F or W. A D gene is named only where the DNA matches it firmly. The listing skips clone size in some rows; elsewhere it reads once, few, many or a size class.

d_call j_call clone_size v_call cdr3_nt cdr3_aa
NA TRBJ2-7 many TRBV20-1 TGCAGTGCTAGACTCGGGGGTTCTACCGCCTACGAGCAGTACTTC CSARLGGSTAYEQYF
TRBD1 TRBJ2-7 many TRBV29-1 TGCAGCGTGGCCGAGACAGGGAACGAGCAGTACTTC CSVAETGNEQYF
NA TRBJ2-3 NA TRBV5-6 TGTGCCAGCAGCTCCGGACCTGCGGATACGCAGTATTTT CASSSGPADTQYF
TRBD2 TRBJ2-3 many TRBV9 TGTGCCAGCAGCGTAGGCCTAGCGGGCACAGATACGCAGTATTTT CASSVGLAGTDTQYF
TRBD2 TRBJ2-5 many TRBV5-6 TGTGCCAGCAGCTTCGCGGGAGGGCCAGTGGAGACCCAGTACTTC CASSFAGGPVETQYF
NA TRBJ2-1 many TRBV20-1 TGCAGTGCTAGCAGGGATCAGTACAATGAGCAGTTCTTC CSASRDQYNEQFF
TRBD1 TRBJ2-1 NA TRBV6-1 TGTGCCAGCAGAGATCAGGGGGCCTACAATGAGCAGTTCTTC CASRDQGAYNEQFF
NA TRBJ2-3 many TRBV14 TGTGCCAGCAGCCAAGAAGGTGTCGGGACAGGGCGCGGGAGGGAGACCTCAGATACGCAGTATTTT CASSQEGVGTGRGRETSDTQYF
NA TRBJ2-7 many TRBV2 TGTGCCAGCAGGAGAGGGGGAACAACCTACGAGCAGTACTTC CASRRGGTTYEQYF
NA TRBJ2-3 medium-sized TRBV27 TGTGCCAGCAGCCAATCTTGGGGGTCCACAGATACGCAGTATTTT CASSQSWGSTDTQYF
TRBD2 TRBJ2-7 many TRBV2 TGTGCCAGCAGAAGGCTAGCGGGAGGCCTCTACGAGCAGTACTTC CASRRLAGGLYEQYF
NA TRBJ2-2 many TRBV6-6 TGTGCCAGCAGTTCCAACGGGGCCGGGGAGCTGTTTTTT CASSSNGAGELFF
NA TRBJ2-7 many TRBV7-8 TGTGCCAGCAGCTCCGGGACGACGCCGCAGTACTTC CASSSGTTPQYF
TRBD1 TRBJ2-1 NA TRBV12-3/TRBV12-4 TGTGCCAGCAGACCAAGGGGGCCACCCTACAATGAGCAGTTCTTC CASRPRGPPYNEQFF
NA TRBJ2-1 many TRBV6-5 TGTGCCAGCAGTTCAGGGATCAATGAGCAGTTCTTC CASSSGINEQFF
NA TRBJ1-1 many TRBV6-1 TGTGCCAGCACGGGTAGTAACATGAACACTGAAGCTTTCTTT CASTGSNMNTEAFF
NA TRBJ1-5 many TRBV2 TGTGCCAGCAGGCCGGGACAATATAGCAATCAGCCCCAGCATTTT CASRPGQYSNQPQHF
TRBD1 TRBJ2-5 many TRBV11-2 TGTGCCAGCAGCTCACAGGGGGACCAAGAGACCCAGTACTTC CASSSQGDQETQYF
TRBD1 TRBJ1-2 many TRBV6-5 TGTGCCAGCAGTTACTCCCCCGGGACAGAAGATGGCTACACCTTC CASSYSPGTEDGYTF
NA TRBJ1-4 medium-sized TRBV21-1 TGTGCCAGCAGTGGGAGCCCTCCTAGGCTGTTTTTT CASSGSPPRLFF
TRBD2 TRBJ2-1 medium-sized TRBV4-1 TGCGCCAGCAGGCTTACTAGCGGGTCCTACAATGAGCAGTTCTTC CASRLTSGSYNEQFF
TRBD1 TRBJ1-2 many TRBV20-1 TGCAGTGCTAGAGACAAGGGACAGTCCTATGGCTACACCTTC CSARDKGQSYGYTF
NA TRBJ2-3 many TRBV19 TGTGCCAGTGGCGGCTCATCACTCCTCACAGATACGCAGTATTTT CASGGSSLLTDTQYF
NA TRBJ2-1 many TRBV5-1 TGCGCCAGCAGCTTGGGTGGGGGGCTCTCCTACAATGAGCAGTTCTTC CASSLGGGLSYNEQFF
NA TRBJ2-7 many TRBV2 TGTGCCAGCAATAGACCGGGAGACTACGAGCAGTACTTC CASNRPGDYEQYF
TRBD2 TRBJ2-3 many TRBV11-2 TGTGCCAGCAGCTTCGCCGGACTAGCGGGAGGGCCAATAGATACGCAGTATTTT CASSFAGLAGGPIDTQYF
TRBD1 TRBJ1-1 many TRBV2 TGTGCCAGCACGGGACAGCTGAACACTGAAGCTTTCTTT CASTGQLNTEAFF
NA TRBJ2-3 medium-sized TRBV21-1 TGTGCCAGCAGCAAAAAGGCGGGGGAACTCGCAGATACGCAGTATTTT CASSKKAGELADTQYF
NA TRBJ1-2 many TRBV27 TGTGCCAGCAGCCTAGGGACCCCCCCGGGAGACTATGGCTACACCTTC CASSLGTPPGDYGYTF
NA TRBJ2-5 many TRBV28 TGTGCCACCTCCTCGGTGGAGACCCAGTACTTC CATSSVETQYF
TRBD1 TRBJ2-2 few TRBV20-1 TGCAGTGCCAGGGGACAGTTCTTAACCGGGGAGCTGTTTTTT CSARGQFLTGELFF
NA TRBJ2-6 medium-sized TRBV29-1 TGCAGCGTTGAAGATCGGGGCTTCTCTGGGGCCAACGTCCTGACTTTC CSVEDRGFSGANVLTF
TRBD2 TRBJ2-5 medium-sized TRBV28 TGTGCCAGCAGTCCCTCGGGACTAGGGCCAGAGACCCAGTACTTC CASSPSGLGPETQYF
TRBD2 TRBJ2-2 many TRBV10-3 TGTGCCATCAGTGGGGACTACGCGAACACCGGGGAGCTGTTTTTT CAISGDYANTGELFF
NA TRBJ2-2 many TRBV20-1 TGCAGTGCTAGAGATCTCCGGGACACCGACACCGGGGAGCTGTTTTTT CSARDLRDTDTGELFF
TRBD2 TRBJ2-1 many TRBV12-3/TRBV12-4 TGTGCCAGCAGTTTAGGGCTAGCGGGAGTAGAGGAGCAGTTCTTC CASSLGLAGVEEQFF
NA TRBJ1-5 NA TRBV19 TGTGCCAGTAGTATCTACAATCAGCCCCAGCATTTT CASSIYNQPQHF
TRBD1 TRBJ2-2 many TRBV5-1 TGCGCCAGCAGCTTTTCGGGACAGGGGGCTCTTGGGGAGCTGTTTTTT CASSFSGQGALGELFF
NA TRBJ1-1 many TRBV28 TGTGCCAGCAGTTTGGAGCTTTTGAACACTGAAGCTTTCTTT CASSLELLNTEAFF
NA TRBJ2-3 many TRBV29-1 TGCAGCGTTGATCAGGGTAGGCAGACAGATACGCAGTATTTT CSVDQGRQTDTQYF
TRBD2 TRBJ2-3 few TRBV2 TGTGCCAGCAGTGAAAGACTAGCGGGGGTCCCGGATACGCAGTATTTT CASSERLAGVPDTQYF
NA TRBJ1-1 few TRBV19 TGTGCCAGTAGTGCGGGACGGGGGACCACTGAAGCTTTCTTT CASSAGRGTTEAFF
NA TRBJ2-3 medium-sized TRBV12-3/TRBV12-4 TGTGCCAGCAATCCGGGGCCCCTATCCCCCCCAGATACGCAGTATTTT CASNPGPLSPPDTQYF
NA TRBJ1-5 many TRBV5-1 TGCGCCAGCAGCCCGATTCCAGGAGATAGCAATCAGCCCCAGCATTTT CASSPIPGDSNQPQHF